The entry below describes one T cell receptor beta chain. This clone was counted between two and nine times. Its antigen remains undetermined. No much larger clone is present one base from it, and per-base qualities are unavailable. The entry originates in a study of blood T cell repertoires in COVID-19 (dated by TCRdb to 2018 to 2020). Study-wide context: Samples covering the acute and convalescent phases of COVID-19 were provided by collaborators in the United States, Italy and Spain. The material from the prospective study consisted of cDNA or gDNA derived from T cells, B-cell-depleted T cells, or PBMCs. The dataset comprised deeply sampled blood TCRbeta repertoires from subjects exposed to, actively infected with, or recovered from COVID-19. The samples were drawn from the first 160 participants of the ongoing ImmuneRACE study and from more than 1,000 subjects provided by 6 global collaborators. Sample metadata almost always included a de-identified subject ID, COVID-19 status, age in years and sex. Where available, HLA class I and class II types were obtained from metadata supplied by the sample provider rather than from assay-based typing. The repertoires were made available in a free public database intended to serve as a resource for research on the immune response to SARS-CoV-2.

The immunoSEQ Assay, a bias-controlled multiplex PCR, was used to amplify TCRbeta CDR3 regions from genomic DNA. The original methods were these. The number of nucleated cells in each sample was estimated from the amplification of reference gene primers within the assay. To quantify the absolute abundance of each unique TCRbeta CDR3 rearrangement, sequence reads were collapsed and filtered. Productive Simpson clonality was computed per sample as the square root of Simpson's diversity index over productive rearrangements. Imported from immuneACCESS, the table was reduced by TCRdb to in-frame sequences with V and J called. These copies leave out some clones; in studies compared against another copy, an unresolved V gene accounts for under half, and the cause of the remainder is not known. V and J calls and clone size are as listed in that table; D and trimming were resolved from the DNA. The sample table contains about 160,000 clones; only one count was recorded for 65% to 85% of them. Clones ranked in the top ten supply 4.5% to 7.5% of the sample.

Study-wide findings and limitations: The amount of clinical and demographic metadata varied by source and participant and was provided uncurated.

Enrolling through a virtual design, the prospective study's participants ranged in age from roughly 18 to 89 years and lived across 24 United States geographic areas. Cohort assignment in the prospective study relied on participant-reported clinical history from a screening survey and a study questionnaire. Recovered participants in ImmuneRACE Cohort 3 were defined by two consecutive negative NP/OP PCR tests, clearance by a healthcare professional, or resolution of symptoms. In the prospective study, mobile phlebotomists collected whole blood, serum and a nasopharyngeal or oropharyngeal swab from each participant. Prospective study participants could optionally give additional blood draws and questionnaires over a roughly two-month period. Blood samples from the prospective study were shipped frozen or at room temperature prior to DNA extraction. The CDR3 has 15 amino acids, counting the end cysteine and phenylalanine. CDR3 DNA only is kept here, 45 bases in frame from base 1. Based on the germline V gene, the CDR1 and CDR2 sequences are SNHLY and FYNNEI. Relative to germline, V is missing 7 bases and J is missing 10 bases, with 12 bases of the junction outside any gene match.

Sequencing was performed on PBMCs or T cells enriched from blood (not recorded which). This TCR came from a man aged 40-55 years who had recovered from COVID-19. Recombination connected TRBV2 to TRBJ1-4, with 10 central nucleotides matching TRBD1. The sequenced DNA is TGTGCCAGCAACAATCCGGGACAGGGGTTGGCAAAACTGTTTTTT. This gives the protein CASNNPGQGLAKLFF.